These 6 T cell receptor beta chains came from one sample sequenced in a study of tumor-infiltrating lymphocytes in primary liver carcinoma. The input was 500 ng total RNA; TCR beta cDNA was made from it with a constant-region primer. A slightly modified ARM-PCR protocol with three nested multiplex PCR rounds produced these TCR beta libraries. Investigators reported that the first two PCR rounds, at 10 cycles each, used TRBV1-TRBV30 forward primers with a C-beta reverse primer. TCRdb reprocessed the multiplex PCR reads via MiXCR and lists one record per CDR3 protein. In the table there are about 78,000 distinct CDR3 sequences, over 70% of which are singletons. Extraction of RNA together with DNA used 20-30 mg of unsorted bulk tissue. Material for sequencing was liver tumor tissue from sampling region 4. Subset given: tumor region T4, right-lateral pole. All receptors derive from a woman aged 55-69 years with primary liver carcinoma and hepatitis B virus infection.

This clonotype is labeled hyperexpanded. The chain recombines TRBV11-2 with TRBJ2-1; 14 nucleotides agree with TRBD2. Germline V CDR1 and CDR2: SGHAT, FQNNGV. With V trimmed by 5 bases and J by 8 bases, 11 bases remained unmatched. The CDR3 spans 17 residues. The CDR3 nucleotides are TGTGCCAGCAGCAGGAGACTAGCGGGAGGGCCGGGGGATGAGCAGTTCTTC. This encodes CASSRRLAGGPGDEQFF.

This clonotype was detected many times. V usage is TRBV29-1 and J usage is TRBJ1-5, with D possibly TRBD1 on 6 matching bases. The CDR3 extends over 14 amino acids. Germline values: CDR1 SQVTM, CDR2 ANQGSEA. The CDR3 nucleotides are TGCATCTCTCCTCGGCAGGGGAACAATCAGCCCCAGCATTTT. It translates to CISPRQGNNQPQHF.

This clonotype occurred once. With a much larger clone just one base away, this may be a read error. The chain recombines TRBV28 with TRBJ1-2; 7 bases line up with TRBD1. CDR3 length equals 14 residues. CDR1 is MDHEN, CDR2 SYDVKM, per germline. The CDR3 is CVSRPSPAAGTVVF. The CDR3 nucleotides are TGTGTCAGCAGACCATCACCGGCCGCCGGGACAGTCGTCTTC.

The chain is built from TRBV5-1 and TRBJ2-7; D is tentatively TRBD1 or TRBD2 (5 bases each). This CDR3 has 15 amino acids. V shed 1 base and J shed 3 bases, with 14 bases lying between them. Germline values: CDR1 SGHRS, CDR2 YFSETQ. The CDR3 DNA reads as TGCGCCAGCAGCTTGACCTCGGGGACCCTCTACGAGCAGTACTTC. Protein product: CASSLTSGTLYEQYF.

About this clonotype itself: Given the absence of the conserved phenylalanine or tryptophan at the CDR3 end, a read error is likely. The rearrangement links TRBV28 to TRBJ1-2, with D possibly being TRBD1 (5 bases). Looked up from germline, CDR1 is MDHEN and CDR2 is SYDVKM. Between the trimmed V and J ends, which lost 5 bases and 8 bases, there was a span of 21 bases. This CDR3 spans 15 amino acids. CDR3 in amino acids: CASSHAPGGIGGYTL. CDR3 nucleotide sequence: TGTGCCAGCAGTCACGCTCCCGGGGGGATTGGAGGCTACACCTTA.

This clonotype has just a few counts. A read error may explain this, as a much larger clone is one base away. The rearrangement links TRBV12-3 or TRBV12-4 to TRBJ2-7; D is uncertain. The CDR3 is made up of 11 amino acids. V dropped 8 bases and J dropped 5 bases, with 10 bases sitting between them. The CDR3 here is CASCRFDEQYF. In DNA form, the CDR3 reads TGTGCCAGCTGTAGGTTCGACGAGCAGTACTTC.